This T cell receptor beta chain was found in a study of T cell changes during pregnancy in multiple sclerosis. Using immunoSEQ multiplex PCR, the repertoire was profiled, and TCRdb retains in-frame clones only, with some absent. The sample records approximately 71,000 clones, more than 90% being singletons. This CDR3 is 18 amino acids long. From germline, CDR1 is MNHNS and CDR2 SASEGT. Trimming took 4 bases from V and 3 from J; bases not matched to a gene: 14. Sequenced material: peripheral blood, taken in the second trimester of pregnancy. The rearrangement uses TRBV6-1 and TRBJ1-5; 8 bases align to TRBD1. This TCR was recovered from a female donor with multiple sclerosis, enrolled in a pregnancy study. The CDR3 DNA follows: TGTGCCAGCAGTGGCCGGGACAGGACTCGGGTGGACAATCAGCCCCAGCATTTT. It specifies CASSGRDRTRVDNQPQHF.